The text below deals with one TCR beta chain. Its antigen target is currently unknown. Base quality data are lacking; no much larger clone is found one base away. Library method: multiplex PCR. Sequenced using an Illumina HiSeq 2500. Following protocols modified from ARM-PCR, the researchers constructed TCRbeta libraries through three rounds of nested PCR with primers (Table S4). Before sequencing, PCR products of 200-500 bp were excised from the gel and purified with the QIAquick gel extraction kit. The original pipeline was this. Reads were cleaned with Trimmomatic, merged with FLASH into complete CDR3 sequences, and assigned to V(D)J germline segments with MiTCR. Clonal diversity was computed as the inverse Simpson's index with VDJtools. A read counted as productive if the sequence was in-frame and lacked a premature stop codon. TCRdb reran the public reads through fastp at Q25 and MiXCR, keeping productive beta chains. Rows with one shared CDR3 protein collapse into an entry with the most common genes and DNA. The V and J calls shown here were made by TCRdb, not taken from the authors' results. The sample table holds approximately 110,000 distinct CDR3 sequences, of which about 61% were seen once. Around 19% of the sample is in the top ten clones.

This entry is derived from a study of tumor and adjacent non-tumor tissue in lung cancer listed by TCRdb under 2018. As for the study more broadly: The cohort included more than 9 adenocarcinoma, a couple of squamous cell carcinoma and 1 small cell lung cancer patients. Ages among the roughly 15 patients ranged from about 31 to 85 years, there were 10 men and 5 women, and disease was at TNM stage I to III. In total, sequencing yielded approximately 130,000,000 productive TCRbeta reads, which works out to an average of roughly 4.2 million reads per sample. Using bulk TCRbeta repertoires from over 14 lung cancer patients, the study set lung tumor tissue side by side with matched distant non-tumor lung tissue. A few dozen paired specimens, one tumor and one normal lung sample per patient, were profiled by TCRbeta CDR3 sequencing. General study outcomes and caveats: Because peripheral blood was not sequenced, the blood TCRbeta repertoires of the lung cancer patients in the study went unexamined. Neither the sequencing platform nor unique molecular identifiers are mentioned in the methods. TCR diversity was significantly higher in younger patients, and greater tumor TCR diversity was associated with shorter overall survival and shorter disease-free survival. The top 100 clones accounted for a significantly larger cumulative portion of the repertoire in normal lung than in tumor tissue. Tumor tissue showed significantly greater TCR diversity (inverse Simpson) than normal lung tissue (approximately 430 vs 150, P = 0.0075, Mann-Whitney U test). The cohort had only about 14 patients, and the authors noted that larger samples and more detailed clinical data are needed.

RNA was isolated from bulk, unsorted tissue, and RNA quality was assessed with a NanoDrop ND-1000 and an Agilent 2100. Distant non-tumor tissue taken more than 3 cm from the tumor edge was used as the normal lung sample. Newly diagnosed lung cancer patients without prior chemotherapy who had been admitted for thoracic surgery in China between August and November 2014 were enrolled as donors. Patients who had received previous radiotherapy or chemotherapy, or who had another concurrent cancer, were excluded from the study. Pieces of surgical tissue measuring roughly 1-2.3 cm3 were kept in RNAlater solution and stored at -80 degrees C until use. CDR1 is given as SGHAT and CDR2 as FQNNGV, both from the germline V gene. The CDR3, cysteine through phenylalanine, is 13 amino acids long. Of the read, only the CDR3 DNA is kept; its 39 bases are in frame from base 1.

The sequenced sample consisted of distant non-tumor lung tissue. The TCR was taken from a man aged 55 to 70 with non-small cell lung cancer. The sequence links TRBV11-2 to TRBJ2-2, with the D gene not confidently named. The bases are TGTGAAAGCACCTCGTTGAGGACCGGGGAGCTGTTTTTT. Its protein reads: CESTSLRTGELFF.